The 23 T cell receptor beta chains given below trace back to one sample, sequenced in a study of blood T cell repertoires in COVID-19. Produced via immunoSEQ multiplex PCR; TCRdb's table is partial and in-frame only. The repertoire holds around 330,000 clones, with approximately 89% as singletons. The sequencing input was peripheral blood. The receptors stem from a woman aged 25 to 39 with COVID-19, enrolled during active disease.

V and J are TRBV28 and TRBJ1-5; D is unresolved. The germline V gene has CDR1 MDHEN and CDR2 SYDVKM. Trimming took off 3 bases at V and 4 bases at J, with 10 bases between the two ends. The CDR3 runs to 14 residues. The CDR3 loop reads CASSFWTTNQPQHF. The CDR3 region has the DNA TGTGCCAGCAGTTTTTGGACTACGAATCAGCCCCAGCATTTT. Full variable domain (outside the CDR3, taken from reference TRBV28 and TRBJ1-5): DVKVTQSSRYLVKRTGEKVFLECVQDMDHENMFWYRQDPGLGLRLIYFSYDVKMKEKGDIPEGYSVSREKKERFSLILESASTNQTSMYLCASSFWTTNQPQHFGDGTRLSIL.

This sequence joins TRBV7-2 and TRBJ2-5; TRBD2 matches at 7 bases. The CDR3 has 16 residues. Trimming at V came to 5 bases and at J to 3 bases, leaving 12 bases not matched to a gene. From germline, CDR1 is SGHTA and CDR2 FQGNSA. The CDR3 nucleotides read TGTGCCAGCAGCAAAAGGATCCTAGCGGACAAAGAGACCCAGTACTTC. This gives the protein CASSKRILADKETQYF.

For the CDR3, the DNA is TGTGCCAGCAGCGTACTGACAGGGGGTAGTTACACTGAAGCTTTCTTT. Residues: CASSVLTGGSYTEAFF. This chain joins TRBV9 and TRBJ1-1, with 9 bases lining up with TRBD1. Germline V gene lookup returns CDR1 SGDLS and CDR2 YYNGEE. The CDR3 runs to 16 residues. Trimming at V came to 1 base and at J to 3 bases, leaving 7 bases not matched to a gene.

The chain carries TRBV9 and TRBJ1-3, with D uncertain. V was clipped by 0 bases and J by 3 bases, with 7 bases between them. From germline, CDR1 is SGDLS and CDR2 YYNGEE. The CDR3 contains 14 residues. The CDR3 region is CASSVAQVGNTIYF. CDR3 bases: TGTGCCAGCAGCGTAGCCCAGGTTGGAAACACCATATATTTT.

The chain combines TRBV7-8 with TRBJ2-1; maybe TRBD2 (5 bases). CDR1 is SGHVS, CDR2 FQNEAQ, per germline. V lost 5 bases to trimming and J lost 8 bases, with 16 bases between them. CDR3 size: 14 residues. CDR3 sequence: CASSPSSEGDEQFF. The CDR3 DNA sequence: TGTGCCAGCAGCCCTTCGTCAGAGGGAGATGAGCAGTTCTTC.

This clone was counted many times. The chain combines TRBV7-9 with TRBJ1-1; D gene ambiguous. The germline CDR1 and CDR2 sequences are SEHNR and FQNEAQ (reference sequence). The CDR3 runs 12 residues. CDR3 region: CATLSPNTEAFF. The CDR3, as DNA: TGTGCTACCCTCAGTCCAAACACTGAAGCTTTCTTT.

CDR3 amino acids: CASSSFRTGGPTEAFF. The CDR3 coding sequence is TGTGCCAGCAGTTCTTTCAGGACAGGGGGCCCCACTGAAGCTTTCTTT. The chain combines TRBV28 with TRBJ1-1; 11 nucleotides line up with TRBD1. With 4 bases clipped from V and 4 bases from J, the junction kept 8 bases outside the gene matches. The CDR3 covers 16 residues. CDR1 and CDR2 (germline): MDHEN, SYDVKM.

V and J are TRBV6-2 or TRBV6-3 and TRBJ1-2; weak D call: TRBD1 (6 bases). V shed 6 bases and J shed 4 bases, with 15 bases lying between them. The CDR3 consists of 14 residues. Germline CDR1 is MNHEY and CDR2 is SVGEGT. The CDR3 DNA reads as TGTGCCAGCAGCGACCCCGGCAGGGGCTATGGCTACACCTTC. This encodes CASSDPGRGYGYTF.

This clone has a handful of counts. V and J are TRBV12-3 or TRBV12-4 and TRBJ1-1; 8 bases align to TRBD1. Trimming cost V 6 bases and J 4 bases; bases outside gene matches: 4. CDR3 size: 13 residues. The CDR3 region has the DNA TGTGCCAGCAGGCAGGGGGCTGGCACTGAAGCTTTCTTT. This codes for CASRQGAGTEAFF.

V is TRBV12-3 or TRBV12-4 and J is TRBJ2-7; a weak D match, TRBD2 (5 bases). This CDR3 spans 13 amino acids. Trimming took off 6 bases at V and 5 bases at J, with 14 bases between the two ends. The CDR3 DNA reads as TGTGCCAGCAGGATGGGAGTTACGGACGAGCAGTACTTC. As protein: CASRMGVTDEQYF.

The CDR3: CASSKVNRAHEQYV. The CDR3 DNA reads TGTGCCAGCAGCAAAGTAAACAGGGCGCACGAGCAGTACGTC. The rearrangement uses TRBV21-1 and TRBJ2-7; no check of the table's D call, TRBD1, against the DNA was made. TRBV21-1 is a listed pseudogene. The CDR3 has 14 amino acids.

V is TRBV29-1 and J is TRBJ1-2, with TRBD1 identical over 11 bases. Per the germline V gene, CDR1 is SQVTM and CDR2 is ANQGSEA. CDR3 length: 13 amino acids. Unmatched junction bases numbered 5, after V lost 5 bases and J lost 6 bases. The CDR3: CSVLPGQGDGYTF. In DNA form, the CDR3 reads TGCAGCGTTTTGCCGGGACAGGGGGATGGCTACACCTTC.

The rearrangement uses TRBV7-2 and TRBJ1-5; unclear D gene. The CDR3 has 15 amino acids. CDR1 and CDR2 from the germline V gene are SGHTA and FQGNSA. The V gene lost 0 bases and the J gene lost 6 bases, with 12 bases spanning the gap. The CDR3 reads CASSLAGGWGQPQHF. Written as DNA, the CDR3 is TGTGCCAGCAGCTTAGCGGGAGGGTGGGGTCAGCCCCAGCATTTT.

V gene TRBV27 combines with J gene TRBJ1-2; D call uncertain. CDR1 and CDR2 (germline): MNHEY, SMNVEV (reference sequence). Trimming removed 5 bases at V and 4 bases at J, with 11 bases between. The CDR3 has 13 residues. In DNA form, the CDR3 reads TGTGCCAGCAGTCCCACAGACCCCTATGGCTACACCTTC. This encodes CASSPTDPYGYTF.

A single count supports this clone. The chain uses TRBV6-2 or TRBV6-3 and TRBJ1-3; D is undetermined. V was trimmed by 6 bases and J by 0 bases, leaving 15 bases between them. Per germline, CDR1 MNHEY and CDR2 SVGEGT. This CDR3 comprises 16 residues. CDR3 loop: CASSRAADYSGNTIYF. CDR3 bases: TGTGCCAGCAGCCGGGCGGCGGACTACTCTGGAAACACCATATATTTT.

Here the CDR3 DNA reads TGTGCCAGCAGCCCAGGATCCGGGACACTTCAAGAGACCCAGTACTTC. Its translation is CASSPGSGTLQETQYF. The V call is TRBV11-2, the J call TRBJ2-5; perhaps TRBD1 as D (6 bases). This CDR3 is built from 16 residues. Germline CDR1 reads SGHAT; CDR2 reads FQNNGV. Trimming pared 5 bases from V and 2 bases from J, leaving 18 bases between.

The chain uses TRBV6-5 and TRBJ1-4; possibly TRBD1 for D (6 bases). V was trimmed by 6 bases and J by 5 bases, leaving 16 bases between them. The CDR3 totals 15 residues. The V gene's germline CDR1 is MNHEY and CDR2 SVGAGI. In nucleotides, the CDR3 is TGTGCCAGCAGGAGGGAATGGACAGTAAATGAAAAACTGTTTTTT. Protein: CASRREWTVNEKLFF.

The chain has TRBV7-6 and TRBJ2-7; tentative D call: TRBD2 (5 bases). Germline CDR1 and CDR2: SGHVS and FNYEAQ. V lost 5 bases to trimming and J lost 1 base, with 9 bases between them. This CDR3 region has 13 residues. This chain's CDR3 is CASSPSGSYEQYV. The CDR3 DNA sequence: TGTGCCAGCAGCCCCTCGGGGTCCTACGAGCAGTACGTC.

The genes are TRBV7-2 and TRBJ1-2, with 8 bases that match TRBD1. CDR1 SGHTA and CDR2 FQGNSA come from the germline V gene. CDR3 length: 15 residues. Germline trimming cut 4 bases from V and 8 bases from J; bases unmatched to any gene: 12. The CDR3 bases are TGTGCCAGCAGCTCAAGACAGGGGCGTCTTGGGGGCTACACCTTC. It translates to CASSSRQGRLGGYTF.

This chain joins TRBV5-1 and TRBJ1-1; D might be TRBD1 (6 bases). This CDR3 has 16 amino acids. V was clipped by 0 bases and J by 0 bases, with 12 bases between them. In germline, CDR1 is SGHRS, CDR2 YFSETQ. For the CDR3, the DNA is TGCGCCAGCAGCTTGGGTTACAGGGAGATGAACACTGAAGCTTTCTTT. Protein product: CASSLGYREMNTEAFF.

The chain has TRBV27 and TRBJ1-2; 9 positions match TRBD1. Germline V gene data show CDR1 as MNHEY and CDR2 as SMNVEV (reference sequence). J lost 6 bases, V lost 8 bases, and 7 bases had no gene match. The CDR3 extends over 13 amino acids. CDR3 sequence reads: CASARDRENGYTF. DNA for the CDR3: TGTGCCAGCGCCAGGGACAGGGAGAATGGCTACACCTTC.

DNA of the CDR3: TGTGCCAGCAGCCAAGATGCTTTAGCGGGGAACAATGAGCAGTTCTTC. Residues: CASSQDALAGNNEQFF. The chain joins TRBV4-2 to TRBJ2-1, with 8 bases that match TRBD2. The CDR3 has 16 residues. Losses at the gene ends were 0 bases for V and 5 bases for J; bases not matched to a gene: 6. Germline V gene data show CDR1 as LGHNA and CDR2 as YNFKEQ.

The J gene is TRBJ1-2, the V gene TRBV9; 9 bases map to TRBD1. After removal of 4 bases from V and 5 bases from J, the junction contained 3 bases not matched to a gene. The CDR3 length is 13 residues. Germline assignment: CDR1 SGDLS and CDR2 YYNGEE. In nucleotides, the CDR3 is TGTGCCAGCAGCACACAGGGGGCTTATGGCTACACCTTC. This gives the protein CASSTQGAYGYTF.